These 16 T cell receptor beta chains share one sample of origin, sequenced in a study of T cells in Graves' hyperthyroidism and ophthalmopathy. Amplification of TCR beta CDR3 regions was performed using RNA transcripts as template. First-round RT-PCR of the TCR CDR3 relied on the HTBI primer set. TCRdb reprocessed the multiplex PCR reads via MiXCR and lists one record per CDR3 protein. The sample records approximately 520,000 distinct CDR3 sequences, about 24% being singletons. The specimen was blood. These receptors were collected from a woman aged 25 to 45 with Graves' ophthalmopathy.

This clonotype was detected a few times. This rearrangement joins TRBV5-6 to TRBJ2-5; D possibly corresponds to TRBD2 (7 bases). Germline lookup yields CDR1 SGHDT and CDR2 YYEEEE. V dropped 5 bases and J dropped 2 bases, with 19 bases sitting between them. This CDR3 is built from 16 residues. The CDR3 sequence is CASSQGPRGGQETQYF. The DNA for the CDR3 is TGTGCCAGCAGTCAAGGCCCGAGGGGGGGACAAGAGACCCAGTACTTC.

Ten or more counts support this clonotype. The chain is built from TRBV18 and TRBJ1-2; D remains ambiguous. Germline CDR1 is KGHSH and CDR2 is LQKENI. The CDR3 runs 15 residues. Trimming left V 4 bases short and J 4 bases short, with 16 bases between. CDR3 sequence: CASSLQDGESYGYTF. In nucleotides, the CDR3 is TGTGCCAGCTCACTTCAGGACGGAGAGTCCTATGGCTACACCTTC.

As DNA, the CDR3 is TGTGCCAGCAGCGCGGACAGGGGGCAGAAACTGTTTTTT. This encodes CASSADRGQKLFF. V usage is TRBV9 and J usage is TRBJ1-4; TRBD1 matches 11 bases. V lost 3 bases and J lost 11; bases outside the gene matches: 3. Germline CDR1 and CDR2: SGDLS and YYNGEE. The CDR3 totals 13 residues.

The rearrangement joins TRBV19 to TRBJ2-7, with TRBD1 matching 7 bases. Germline V gives CDR1 LNHDA, CDR2 SQIVND (reference sequence). V dropped 1 base and J dropped 4; count of bases not matched to a gene: 7. This CDR3 contains 15 residues. CDR3 bases: TGTGCCAGTAGTATAGCCCCACAGGGGCCTTACGAGCAGTACTTC. This codes for CASSIAPQGPYEQYF. The full variable domain, completed using reference TRBV19 and TRBJ2-7, is DGGITQSPKYLFRKEGQNVTLSCEQNLNHDAMYWYRQDPGQGLRLIYYSQIVNDFQKGDIAEGYSVSREKKESFPLTVTSAQKNPTAFYLCASSIAPQGPYEQYFGPGTRLTVT.

V usage is TRBV9 and J usage is TRBJ2-7; D gene uncertain. The CDR3 runs to 14 residues. Germline assignment: CDR1 SGDLS and CDR2 YYNGEE. V lost 4 bases to trimming and J lost 2 bases, with 13 bases between them. The CDR3 DNA reads as TGTGCCAGCAGCCCTCGTGCGGCGGCCTACGAGCAGTACTTC. Residues: CASSPRAAAYEQYF.

This clonotype was observed at least ten times. The chain links TRBV20-1 to TRBJ2-5; a possible D gene is TRBD2 (6 bases). Trimming shortened V by 0 bases and J by 5 bases, and 13 bases separated the two germline ends. Germline assignment: CDR1 DFQATT and CDR2 SNEGSKA (reference sequence). The CDR3 has 14 amino acids. For the CDR3, the DNA is TGCAGTGCTAGAGATTTGGAGGGCTGGGAGACCCAGTACTTC. It translates to CSARDLEGWETQYF.

This clonotype was recorded at least ten times. The rearrangement uses TRBV27 and TRBJ1-2, with D possibly matching TRBD1 (5 bases). Trimming took 2 bases from V and 8 from J, leaving 9 bases between them. The CDR3 is 12 amino acids. The germline V gene has CDR1 MNHEY and CDR2 SMNVEV (reference sequence). The CDR3 spells CASSLTGGGYTF. CDR3 nucleotides: TGTGCCAGCAGTTTAACGGGGGGAGGCTACACCTTC.

This clonotype has at least ten counts. The chain joins TRBV9 to TRBJ2-7; the match to TRBD1 covers 9 bases. The CDR3 sequence is 14 residues long. CDR1 and CDR2 (germline): SGDLS, YYNGEE. V gave up 3 bases and J gave up 7 bases; unmatched junction bases: 8. This CDR3 reads CASSAGTGSTEQYF. In nucleotides, the CDR3 is TGTGCCAGCAGCGCGGGGACAGGGTCGACGGAGCAGTACTTC.

At least ten counts were recorded for this clonotype. V usage is TRBV20-1 and J usage is TRBJ2-7; 10 bases align to TRBD1. Germline assignment: CDR1 DFQATT and CDR2 SNEGSKA (reference sequence). This CDR3 comprises 15 residues. The J segment lost 0 bases and the V segment lost 7 bases, leaving 9 bases of the junction unmatched. The CDR3 protein is CSDRDRGTLSYEQYF. Written as DNA, the CDR3 is TGCAGTGATCGGGACAGGGGAACCCTCTCCTACGAGCAGTACTTC.

This clonotype was seen repeatedly, ten times or more. V gene TRBV30 combines with J gene TRBJ1-2; D gene unclear. V shed 0 bases and J shed 2 bases, with 7 bases lying between them. Per germline, CDR1 GTSNPN and CDR2 SVGIG (reference sequence). The CDR3 loop spans 13 amino acids. CDR3 protein: CAWSVGLNYGYTF. CDR3 nucleotides: TGTGCCTGGAGTGTAGGCCTAAACTATGGCTACACCTTC.

Comment on this clonotype: Here the CDR3 omits its conserved ending phenylalanine or tryptophan, so a read error is the likely source. The rearrangement links TRBV6-1 to TRBJ1-5; D is uncertain. The CDR3 sequence is 14 residues long. V was pared by 6 bases and J by 1 base, with 10 bases between. Germline V gene sequence: CDR1 MNHNS, CDR2 SASEGT. The CDR3 protein is CASRQGTSNQPQHV. In DNA form, the CDR3 reads TGTGCCAGCAGGCAAGGAACCAGCAATCAGCCCCAGCATGTT.

In its sample, this clonotype was seen many times. The chain recombines TRBV6-5 with TRBJ1-2, with D uncertain. V lost 2 bases and J lost 4, with 14 bases in between. Per germline, CDR1 MNHEY and CDR2 SVGAGI. The CDR3 runs 15 residues. The CDR3 loop is CASSYVAPGLYGYTF. In DNA, the CDR3 is TGTGCCAGCAGTTACGTTGCCCCAGGACTCTATGGCTACACCTTC.

This clonotype was recorded many times. This chain connects TRBV6-5 to TRBJ1-5; D is unresolved. This CDR3 comprises 14 residues. Germline values: CDR1 MNHEY, CDR2 SVGAGI. V was shortened by 5 bases and J by 7 bases, with 15 bases between the two germline ends. Here the CDR3 reads CASSSLYEGQPQHF. In DNA, the CDR3 is TGTGCCAGCAGTAGCCTCTACGAAGGGCAGCCCCAGCATTTT.

This clonotype has ten or more counts. The CDR3, as DNA: TGTGCCAGCAGTGGCTGGGACAGGCCCACTGAAGCTTTCTTT. Translating it yields CASSGWDRPTEAFF. The chain uses TRBV6-1 and TRBJ1-1; 8 nucleotides line up with TRBD1. This CDR3 spans 14 amino acids. Germline trimming cut 4 bases from V and 4 bases from J; bases unmatched to any gene: 5. The V gene's germline CDR1 is MNHNS and CDR2 SASEGT.

The gene calls are TRBV20-1 and TRBJ2-1; 14 nucleotides align to TRBD2. Germline loops: CDR1 DFQATT, CDR2 SNEGSKA (reference sequence). The ends lost 6 bases at V and 4 bases at J; junction bases unmatched: 11. The CDR3 has 17 residues. This CDR3 is CSAPRTSGGLDYNEQFF. The CDR3 DNA is TGCAGTGCCCCCAGGACTAGCGGGGGGTTAGATTACAATGAGCAGTTCTTC.

The V gene is TRBV6-5, the J gene TRBJ1-2; TRBD1 aligns across 9 bases. From germline, CDR1 is MNHEY and CDR2 SVGAGI. This CDR3 comprises 15 residues. V was clipped by 4 bases and J by 7 bases; unmatched bases: 10. DNA for the CDR3: TGTGCCAGCAGTTTTAACCCGGGACAGGGATCTGGCTACACCTTC. It is translated as CASSFNPGQGSGYTF.